Listed here is a single TCR beta chain. The antigen is not known. This record comes from a study of response to subunit inactivated influenza vaccine. CDR3 length: 15 residues. Germline-derived CDR1 and CDR2 are LNHDA and SQIVND (reference sequence). The V and J ends lost 6 bases and 2 bases respectively, with 16 bases between them. Study observations and caveats: It was suggested by the authors that few new T cells are recruited by each seasonal influenza vaccination.

TCRdb redid the calling of the RT-PCR reads with MiXCR, one entry per CDR3 protein. The top ten hold approximately 10% of the sample, which has hundreds of thousands of distinct CDR3 sequences, approximately 14% seen once. The chain couples TRBV19 to TRBJ1-2; D uncertain. Sequenced here: PBMCs from blood, sampled 12 days after vaccination. The sequence was obtained from a man aged 50 or older who received an inactivated influenza vaccine. CDR3 amino acids: CASRGSTPTNYGYTF. CDR3 DNA sequence: TGTGCCAGTAGAGGGTCAACCCCTACGAACTATGGCTACACCTTC.